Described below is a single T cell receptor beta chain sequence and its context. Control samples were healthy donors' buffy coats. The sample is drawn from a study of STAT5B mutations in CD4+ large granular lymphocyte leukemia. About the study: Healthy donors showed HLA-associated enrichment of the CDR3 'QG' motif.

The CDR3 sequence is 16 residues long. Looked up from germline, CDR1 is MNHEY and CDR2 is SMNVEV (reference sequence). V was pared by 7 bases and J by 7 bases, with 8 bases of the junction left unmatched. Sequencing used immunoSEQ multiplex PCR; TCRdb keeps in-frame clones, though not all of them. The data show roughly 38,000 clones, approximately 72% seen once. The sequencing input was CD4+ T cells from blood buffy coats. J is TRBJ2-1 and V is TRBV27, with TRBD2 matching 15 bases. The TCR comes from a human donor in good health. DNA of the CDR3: TGTGCCAGCACTCTGGGACTAGCGGGGGGCTTTAATGAGCAGTTCTTC. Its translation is CASTLGLAGGFNEQFF.